The T cell receptor beta chain described here comes from a study of blood T cell repertoires in COVID-19. The CDR3 covers 13 residues. Trimming shortened V by 5 bases and J by 6 bases, and 11 bases separated the two germline ends. Germline assignment: CDR1 SGHTA and CDR2 FQGTGA. This table comes from immunoSEQ multiplex PCR, and its TCRdb copy is limited to in-frame clones, with some not included. There are some 190,000 clones in the sample; about 88% occur only once, and 1.1% lies in the top ten. This TCR came from a man aged 30-40 years with acute or convalescent COVID-19. This sequence joins TRBV7-3 and TRBJ2-1; D is perhaps TRBD1 (6 bases). What was sequenced was peripheral blood. The CDR3, as DNA: TGTGCCAGCAGCGTGGGACACGGCAATGAGCAGTTCTTC. Translated, it gives CASSVGHGNEQFF.